The present T cell receptor (beta chain) was sequenced within a study of siplizumab effects on memory and regulatory T cells. Overall study findings and caveats: Proliferating Tregs taken from siplizumab cultures were not shown to have a confirmed suppressive function. Siplizumab significantly lowered the alloreactive sequences that could be traced to unstimulated CD4+ memory cells. There appeared to be greater diversity in naive T cells than in memory cells, and naive T cells seemed major contributors to the alloresponse. Naive-or-memory phenotypes were unassignable for roughly 75-97% of proliferating CD4+ or CD8+ clones.

Clones were read by immunoSEQ multiplex PCR, and TCRdb kept only the in-frame ones, dropping some. The sample contains about 100,000 clones, 94% of which appear only once. Trimming took 8 bases from V and 0 from J; bases not matched to a gene: 17. The CDR3 extends over 19 amino acids. Germline CDR1 SGHVS, CDR2 FQNEAQ. About this clone itself: Its target is not known.

The material sequenced was Tregs sorted from blood. This TCR was sampled from a human donor in good health. The rearrangement uses TRBV7-8 and TRBJ2-1, with 9 nucleotides matching TRBD2. The DNA for the CDR3 is TGTGCCAGCTTCCGCCGCGGGTTTGTTAGCGGGAGCTCCTACAATGAGCAGTTCTTC. It is translated as CASFRRGFVSGSSYNEQFF.